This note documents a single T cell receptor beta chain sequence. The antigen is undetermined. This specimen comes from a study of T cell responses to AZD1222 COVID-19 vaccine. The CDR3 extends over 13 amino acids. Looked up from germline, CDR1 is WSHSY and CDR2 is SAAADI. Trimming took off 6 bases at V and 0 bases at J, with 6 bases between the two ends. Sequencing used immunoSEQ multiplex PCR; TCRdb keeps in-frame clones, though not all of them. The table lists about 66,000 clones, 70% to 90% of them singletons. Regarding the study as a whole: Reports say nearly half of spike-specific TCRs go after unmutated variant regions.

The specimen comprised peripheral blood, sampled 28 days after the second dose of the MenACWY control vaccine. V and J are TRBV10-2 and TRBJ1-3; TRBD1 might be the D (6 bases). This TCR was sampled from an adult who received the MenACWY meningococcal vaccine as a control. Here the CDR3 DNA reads TGCGCCAGCAGGGACAGCTCTGGAAACACCATATATTTT. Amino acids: CASRDSSGNTIYF.